This is a list of T cell receptor beta chains from one sample in a study of shared clonotypes between healthy human individuals. Data came from immunoSEQ multiplex PCR; TCRdb stores just in-frame clones and leaves some out. The data show around 720,000 clones, more than 70% seen once. Input material: memory CD4+ T cells sorted from blood. The receptors come from a woman in her twenties or thirties in good health. CDR3s include the opening cysteine and the closing phenylalanine or tryptophan.

V gene: TRBV19
J gene: TRBJ1-5
CDR3 protein: CASSTLWYSNQPQHF

V gene: TRBV28
J gene: TRBJ2-7
CDR3 protein: CASSPYRGLVYEQYF

V gene: TRBV7-6
J gene: TRBJ1-1
CDR3 protein: CASSLDGTVPNTEAFF

V gene: TRBV7-6
J gene: TRBJ2-3
CDR3 protein: CASSPSRDTQYF

V gene: TRBV6-5
J gene: TRBJ1-1
CDR3 protein: CASSTGIGRNTEAFF

V gene: TRBV30
J gene: TRBJ1-2
CDR3 protein: CAWRGGGGAFGGYTF

V gene: TRBV5-6
J gene: TRBJ1-1
CDR3 protein: CASSVEFPRGEAFF

V gene: TRBV28
J gene: TRBJ2-5
CDR3 protein: CASSPHSALQETQYF

V gene: TRBV2
J gene: TRBJ2-7
CDR3 protein: CASRAGLAAYEQYF

V gene: TRBV19
J gene: TRBJ2-1
CDR3 protein: CASSLADYNEQFF

V gene: TRBV5-6
J gene: TRBJ2-2
CDR3 protein: CASSLGLAGNTGELFF

V gene: TRBV27
J gene: TRBJ1-5
CDR3 protein: CASSARQLLRNQPQHF

V gene: TRBV27
J gene: TRBJ2-1
CDR3 protein: CASSRQGNNEQFF

V gene: TRBV5-1
J gene: TRBJ2-5
CDR3 protein: CASSDSWEETQYF

V gene: TRBV5-1
J gene: TRBJ2-7
CDR3 protein: CASSWGTGGLEQYF

V gene: TRBV6-6
J gene: TRBJ1-2
CDR3 protein: CASSFRTGSNYGYTF

V gene: TRBV28
J gene: TRBJ2-7
CDR3 protein: CASSLTPEAGEQYF

V gene: TRBV2
J gene: TRBJ1-1
CDR3 protein: CASSLRRDLNTEAFF

V gene: TRBV5-6
J gene: TRBJ1-2
CDR3 protein: CASSLSQGDGYTF

V gene: TRBV18
J gene: TRBJ2-7
CDR3 protein: CASSPGASYEQYF